This section outlines one T cell receptor beta chain sequence together with its context. Its antigen is currently unknown. The entry originates in a study of cytomegalovirus exposure and HLA in healthy donors. Study observations and caveats: TCR beta sequences numbering around 15,000 were associated with HLA alleles at 0.05 false discovery rate in a later analysis.

The PCR contained 60 Vbeta and 13 Jbeta primers. Only in-frame clones appear in the TCRdb table, and some are missing; sequencing was by immunoSEQ multiplex PCR. Here the sample spans under 55,000 clones, approximately 73% being singletons. There are 15 residues in the CDR3. Trimming removed 3 bases at V and 0 bases at J, with 8 bases between. Germline-derived CDR1 and CDR2 are SGHAT and FQNNGV. This receptor was identified in a man aged 18 to 30 in good health and CMV-seronegative. The sample comprised PBMCs. The gene calls are TRBV11-2 and TRBJ1-4; D is undetermined. The CDR3 loop reads CASSFPQATNEKLFF. In nucleotides, the CDR3 is TGTGCCAGCAGCTTTCCGCAGGCAACTAATGAAAAACTGTTTTTT.